A selection of T cell receptor beta chains follows, all from one sample in a study of blood T cells in healthy people across ages. In TCRdb, the 5' RACE reads were re-called with MiXCR into one record per CDR3 protein. Of about 730,000 distinct CDR3 sequences in the sample, around 46% were seen once. The sequencing sample was made of blood. The source is a woman in her sixties or seventies in good health. The conserved cysteine and the conserved F or W are not part of the CDR3 here. Each record gives: J gene, V gene, CDR3 protein.

TRBJ1-4 | TRBV20-1 | SARDNGGEKLF
TRBJ2-3 | TRBV27 | ASANGGTGLDTQY
TRBJ2-7 | TRBV3-1 | ASSQVWGLDNEQY
TRBJ2-1 | TRBV12-3/TRBV12-4 | ASLPGRGLNDEQF
TRBJ2-2 | TRBV9 | ASSGRKGVNTGELF
TRBJ1-2 | TRBV28 | AIAGGVLNYGYT
TRBJ2-1 | TRBV2 | ATTGTNNEQF
TRBJ2-2 | TRBV6-2/TRBV6-3 | ASSRGQVVGGELF
TRBJ2-7 | TRBV23-1 | ASSHRGQSLYEQY
TRBJ2-3 | TRBV5-1 | ASSRGLAGDTDTQY
TRBJ1-2 | TRBV6-1 | ASSEWTGDGYT
TRBJ2-1 | TRBV27 | ASSVYRGQGNEQF
TRBJ1-5 | TRBV20-1 | SAPGTGTRDQPQH
TRBJ2-3 | TRBV5-1 | ASSLASNTQY
TRBJ2-3 | TRBV20-1 | IARERGPDTQY
TRBJ2-2 | TRBV29-1 | SVQPAWSSGGASNTGELF
TRBJ2-5 | TRBV2 | ASSTRAGGLQETQY
TRBJ1-1 | TRBV4-3 | ASSRGGGVMNTEAF
TRBJ2-5 | TRBV9 | ASSVAARTNQETQY
TRBJ2-1 | TRBV4-3 | ASSQGLLQGGEQF
TRBJ2-7 | TRBV18 | ASSPYRDYEQY
TRBJ2-7 | TRBV4-2 | ASSQAHPEQY
TRBJ1-4 | TRBV20-1 | SARGIGPNVDGGELF
TRBJ1-2 | TRBV6-6 | ASTRPGSYGYT
TRBJ2-5 | TRBV6-6 | ASSYVTLGEETQY
TRBJ2-2 | TRBV6-2/TRBV6-3 | ASSYSGRRTGELF
TRBJ2-3 | TRBV24-1 | ATSDPGGDSTDTQY
TRBJ2-1 | TRBV13 | ASSPGTSEYNEQF
TRBJ2-1 | TRBV25-1 | ASSDRDSTWEQF
TRBJ1-5 | TRBV7-9 | ASSPTARGEPQH
TRBJ2-3 | TRBV6-1 | ASSRTSGGATDTQY
TRBJ1-6 | TRBV7-2 | TSSLGAQNNSPLH
TRBJ2-7 | TRBV29-1 | SVGVAGGTYEQY
TRBJ2-2 | TRBV7-3 | ASSLTSTSEPTGELF
TRBJ1-2 | TRBV29-1 | SVDLGTYGYT
TRBJ1-4 | TRBV12-3/TRBV12-4 | ASSRRDRVVGEKLF
TRBJ2-3 | TRBV14 | ASSPKQWTDTQY
TRBJ1-4 | TRBV6-6 | ASRAYRDSVEKLF
TRBJ2-5 | TRBV4-3 | ASSQDRGRRETQY
TRBJ2-1 | TRBV20-1 | SAPKAGYNEQF
TRBJ1-6 | TRBV5-1 | ASSLEVKTDSYNSPLH
TRBJ1-1 | TRBV19 | ASSIWQVNTEAF
TRBJ1-1 | TRBV6-2/TRBV6-3 | ASPPDPLNTEAF
TRBJ2-5 | TRBV28 | ASSRIAGQQETQY
TRBJ1-1 | TRBV29-1 | SVLVSNTEAF
TRBJ2-2 | TRBV5-1 | ASSFEGTHTGELF
TRBJ1-2 | TRBV12-3/TRBV12-4 | ASSSDRESHGYT
TRBJ2-1 | TRBV2 | ASSSIQGSSYNEQF
TRBJ2-7 | TRBV20-1 | SAPVESSRGEQY
- | TRBV6-1 | ASSEVDRGIRGTQY
TRBJ2-5 | TRBV9 | ASSVAPRDPGGETQY
TRBJ2-3 | TRBV2 | ASSGVLSTDTLY
TRBJ1-2 | TRBV5-1 | ASSPGQGLQVRGYT